A single T cell receptor (beta chain) is shown here with its context. Antigen: not known. Six replicates per PBMC sample, mostly from roughly 490 ng of genomic DNA. TCRdb keeps only in-frame clones here, not all; method: immunoSEQ multiplex PCR. The table has thousands of clones, around three quarters seen once; the top ten hold 2.5% to 3.5%. Germline V gene data show CDR1 as MNHEY and CDR2 as SVGAGI. Trimming took off 5 bases at V and 6 bases at J, with 10 bases between the two ends. This CDR3 contains 13 residues. This entry is derived from a study of neoadjuvant anti-PD-1 for oral cavity cancer. Study-wide context: Patients mostly received three to four biweekly nivolumab doses at 3 mg/kg before surgery. Patients without progression received a fourth nivolumab dose around day 43, then surgical resection on days 50-56.

Regarding the study as a whole: Only three patients per response group were TCR-analyzed; validation needed.

As for time point: after neoadjuvant nivolumab, at surgical resection. Sequences were derived from PBMCs, sampled after nivolumab (anti-PD-1) treatment. The receptor comes from a person aged 35-79 years with oral cavity squamous cell carcinoma. The chain combines TRBV6-5 with TRBJ2-2, with D perhaps matching TRBD1 (5 bases). CDR3 sequence: CASSLWGSGELFF. CDR3 in DNA: TGTGCCAGCAGTCTGTGGGGCTCCGGGGAGCTGTTTTTT.